These 16 T cell receptor beta chains were sequenced from one sample in a study of cytomegalovirus exposure and HLA in healthy donors. The PCR ran on 60 Vbeta and 13 Jbeta primers. Libraries were prepared by immunoSEQ multiplex PCR; TCRdb keeps only in-frame clonotypes and omits some of them. Among roughly 140,000 clones listed, around 80% were seen once. Sequences were obtained from PBMCs. These receptors came from a female donor in good health and CMV-seronegative.

The chain joins TRBV5-1 to TRBJ1-1; D uncertain. CDR1 is SGHRS, CDR2 YFSETQ, per germline. There are 15 residues in the CDR3. V shed 0 bases and J shed 0 bases, with 9 bases lying between them. CDR3: CASSLGGSMNTEAFF. CDR3 bases: TGCGCCAGCAGCTTGGGAGGGTCCATGAACACTGAAGCTTTCTTT.

As for this clone: The identical CDR3 is also encoded by other nucleotide sequences in the sample. The chain couples TRBV11-2 to TRBJ2-7; the D gene is possibly TRBD2 (5 bases). Trimming stripped 2 bases from V and 1 base from J, with 12 bases between. CDR3 size: 15 residues. The V gene's germline CDR1 is SGHAT and CDR2 FQNNGV. CDR3 region: CASSLLGEGSYEQYF. CDR3 DNA sequence: TGTGCCAGCAGCTTACTAGGTGAGGGATCCTACGAGCAGTACTTC.

This clone was seen once. The J gene is TRBJ2-7, the V gene TRBV6-5; 8 bases line up with TRBD1. Germline CDR1 and CDR2: MNHEY and SVGAGI. The J segment lost 4 bases and the V segment lost 11 bases, leaving 7 bases of the junction unmatched. The CDR3 spans 12 residues. The CDR3 DNA follows: TGTGCCGTCTCGGGGGACAGGTACGAGCAGTACTTC. As protein: CAVSGDRYEQYF.

The gene calls are TRBV15 and TRBJ2-1; the match to TRBD1 covers 11 bases. Germline V gives CDR1 LNHNV, CDR2 YYDKDF (reference sequence). This CDR3 spans 16 amino acids. Germline trimming cut 0 bases from V and 9 bases from J; bases unmatched to any gene: 7. The CDR3 DNA reads TGTGCCACCAGCAGAGACCAAGGACAGGGGGCTTTTGAGCAGTTCTTC. This encodes CATSRDQGQGAFEQFF.

The chain has TRBV2 and TRBJ2-3; 7 bases fit TRBD1. Germline values: CDR1 SNHLY, CDR2 FYNNEI. The CDR3 covers 16 residues. Trimming removed 6 bases from V and 3 bases from J; junction bases left unmatched: 12. The CDR3, as DNA: TGTGCCAGCAGAGTTTCGACAGGGAAGGTTACAGATACGCAGTATTTT. Its translation is CASRVSTGKVTDTQYF.

V and J are TRBV7-6 and TRBJ2-2, with 8 bases identical to TRBD2. The CDR3 is 15 amino acids. The V gene end was trimmed by 1 base and the J gene end by 5 bases; junction bases not matched to a gene: 3. Germline lookup yields CDR1 SGHVS and CDR2 FNYEAQ. This chain's CDR3 is CASSLVERGTGELFF. Here the CDR3 DNA reads TGTGCCAGCAGCTTAGTCGAGCGGGGGACCGGGGAGCTGTTTTTT.

The rearrangement uses TRBV6-6 and TRBJ1-2, with a possible D match to TRBD1 (5 bases). Germline CDR1 MNHNY, CDR2 SVGAGI (reference sequence). V lost 0 bases and J 2 bases, leaving 7 bases between the germline ends. The CDR3 sequence is 14 residues long. The CDR3 sequence is CASSYSKGNYGYTF. The CDR3 bases are TGTGCCAGCAGTTACTCGAAGGGGAACTATGGCTACACCTTC.

V and J are TRBV29-1 and TRBJ2-7; TRBD1 matches 7 bases. The CDR3 extends over 12 amino acids. Losses at the gene ends were 4 bases for V and 6 bases for J; bases not matched to a gene: 6. Germline values: CDR1 SQVTM, CDR2 ANQGSEA. The CDR3 bases are TGCAGCGTTGGGACAGGAGTCGCCGAGCAGTACTTC. Amino acid sequence: CSVGTGVAEQYF.

This clone appeared once. The CDR3 sequence is CASSPETYGYTF. CDR3 bases: TGTGCCAGCAGTCCGGAGACCTATGGCTACACCTTC. This chain links TRBV6-6 with TRBJ1-2; the D is unclear. The CDR3 is 12 residues long. Per germline, CDR1 MNHNY and CDR2 SVGAGI (reference sequence). The germline V and J ends were trimmed by 5 bases and 4 bases, with 8 bases remaining between them.

In DNA, the CDR3 is TGTGCCAGCAGTCAAACACTACCCCACTACGAGCAGTACTTC. This gives the protein CASSQTLPHYEQYF. V usage is TRBV28 and J usage is TRBJ2-7; D ambiguous. The germline V gene has CDR1 MDHEN and CDR2 SYDVKM. Trimming removed 5 bases at V and 3 bases at J, with 14 bases between. The CDR3 totals 14 residues.

V gene TRBV4-1 combines with J gene TRBJ2-2, with TRBD2 matching over 8 bases. There are 18 residues in the CDR3. The V gene's germline CDR1 is MGHRA and CDR2 YSYEKL. Trimming took 0 bases from V and 1 from J; bases not matched to a gene: 7. DNA for the CDR3: TGCGCCAGCAGCCAAGATCAGTTAGCGGGGTTGAACACCGGGGAGCTGTTTTTT. Its translation is CASSQDQLAGLNTGELFF.

V and J are TRBV19 and TRBJ1-5; TRBD1 matches at 9 bases. The CDR3 is 16 amino acids. After removal of 5 bases from V and 7 bases from J, the junction contained 12 bases not matched to a gene. CDR1 and CDR2 (germline): LNHDA, SQIVND (reference sequence). The CDR3 is CASSSSRDRVSQPQHF. CDR3 DNA sequence: TGTGCCAGTAGTTCCTCCCGGGACAGGGTCTCGCAGCCCCAGCATTTT.

The J gene is TRBJ2-1, the V gene TRBV29-1, with D uncertain. Trimming pared 3 bases from V and 10 bases from J, leaving 16 bases between. The V gene's germline CDR1 is SQVTM and CDR2 ANQGSEA. CDR3 length: 13 residues. The chain's CDR3 is CSVEAPNTVEQFF. The CDR3 coding sequence is TGCAGCGTTGAGGCGCCTAATACAGTCGAGCAGTTCTTC.

The V and J genes are TRBV9 and TRBJ2-3; 9 bases are a match to TRBD1. From germline, CDR1 is SGDLS and CDR2 YYNGEE. The V segment lost 2 bases and the J segment 4 bases; nucleotides outside the gene matches: 5. The CDR3 is made up of 15 amino acids. This CDR3 reads CASSVEGQGPDTQYF. In DNA, the CDR3 is TGTGCCAGCAGCGTGGAGGGACAGGGCCCAGATACGCAGTATTTT.

The CDR3 nucleotides are TGCGCCAGCAGCTTACTTAACCCGGGACTAGCGGGACTGAGCTCCTACAATGAGCAGTTCTTC. Amino acid sequence: CASSLLNPGLAGLSSYNEQFF. The rearrangement uses TRBV5-1 and TRBJ2-1, with TRBD2 identical over 13 bases. Trimming removed 2 bases from V and 0 bases from J; junction bases left unmatched: 14. The CDR3 runs to 21 residues. CDR1 and CDR2 from the germline V gene are SGHRS and YFSETQ.

The chain joins TRBV27 to TRBJ1-2; no clear D. CDR1 MNHEY and CDR2 SMNVEV come from the germline V gene (reference sequence). The CDR3 is 14 residues long. V gave up 4 bases and J gave up 0 bases, with 9 bases separating them. As DNA, the CDR3 is TGTGCCAGCAGTTCCGCGGCAGCTAACTATGGCTACACCTTC. It translates to CASSSAAANYGYTF.